This entry lists 14 T cell receptor beta chains sequenced from one sample in a study of T cell clonotyping in hematopoietic cell transplantation (dated by TCRdb to the early 2020s). Library creation used the immunoSEQ multiplex PCR assay. In its TCRdb copy, this immuneACCESS table keeps in-frame sequences only and misses some clones. Where compared with another copy, unresolved V genes explain less than half of these, and the others have no known cause. The sample records tens of thousands of clones, around 95% of which are singletons. About 1% of the sample is taken by the ten largest. Sequencing was performed on peripheral blood mononuclear cells. These receptors all stem from a man aged 30 to 45 in good health. Some clones in this sample may be carry-over from other donors' samples.

In its sample, this clone was seen once. In nucleotides, the CDR3 is TGTGCCAGCAGCTTCGAACTTGCGGGCGGGGGGAGGAATACGCAGTATTTT. Translated: CASSFELAGGGRNTQYF. J is TRBJ2-3 and V is TRBV5-6; TRBD2 matches at 8 bases. The germline V gene encodes CDR1 SGHDT and CDR2 YYEEEE. The trim removed 2 bases at V and 7 bases at J, leaving 15 bases unmatched. The CDR3 consists of 17 residues.

V is TRBV27 and J is TRBJ2-1; 7 nucleotides line up with TRBD1. V was pared by 5 bases and J by 9 bases, with 1 base of the junction left unmatched. CDR1 and CDR2 from the germline V gene are MNHEY and SMNVEV (reference sequence). CDR3 length: 11 amino acids. CDR3 residues: CASSNRGEQFF. The CDR3 bases are TGTGCCAGCAGTAACAGGGGTGAGCAGTTCTTC.

The chain links TRBV9 to TRBJ2-1, with 8 bases identical to TRBD2. This CDR3 region has 16 residues. CDR1 and CDR2 (germline): SGDLS, YYNGEE. V was pared by 0 bases and J by 4 bases, with 6 bases of the junction left unmatched. CDR3 loop: CASSVDTAGGYNEQFF. Here the CDR3 DNA reads TGTGCCAGCAGCGTAGATACGGCGGGGGGATACAATGAGCAGTTCTTC.

This rearrangement joins TRBV4-2 to TRBJ1-2; D might be TRBD1 (5 bases). V gave up 1 base and J gave up 8 bases, with 23 bases separating them. This CDR3 region has 17 residues. Germline V lookup: CDR1 LGHNA, CDR2 YNFKEQ. CDR3 in amino acids: CASSQVPERLGAGGYTF. The CDR3 DNA is TGTGCCAGCAGCCAAGTCCCCGAACGGCTTGGGGCGGGAGGCTACACCTTC.

This chain connects TRBV7-2 to TRBJ2-3; the D is unclear. Looked up from germline, CDR1 is SGHTA and CDR2 is FQGNSA. V lost 0 bases to trimming and J lost 2 bases, with 3 bases between them. This CDR3 spans 13 amino acids. The CDR3 loop reads CASSLALTDTQYF. The CDR3 nucleotides are TGTGCCAGCAGCTTAGCGCTCACAGATACGCAGTATTTT.

This chain uses TRBV19 with TRBJ1-1; D uncertain. Germline V lookup: CDR1 LNHDA, CDR2 SQIVND (reference sequence). V was shortened by 5 bases and J by 5 bases, with 12 bases between the two germline ends. The CDR3 loop spans 13 amino acids. CDR3 amino acids: CASSGYDKTEAFF. The DNA for the CDR3 is TGTGCCAGTAGTGGATATGATAAAACTGAAGCTTTCTTT.

The chain recombines TRBV11-2 with TRBJ1-4; 8 nucleotides match TRBD1. CDR1 and CDR2 (germline): SGHAT, FQNNGV. V gave up 4 bases and J gave up 2 bases; unmatched junction bases: 3. The CDR3 spans 15 residues. CDR3 loop: CASSSTGGTNEKLFF. CDR3 sequence (DNA): TGTGCCAGCAGCTCAACAGGGGGGACTAATGAAAAACTGTTTTTT.

The V and J genes are TRBV4-1 and TRBJ1-5; D is perhaps TRBD1 (5 bases). Trimming pared 4 bases from V and 6 bases from J, leaving 10 bases between. This CDR3 has 13 residues. Germline-derived CDR1 and CDR2 are MGHRA and YSYEKL. The CDR3 nucleotides are TGCGCCAGCAGCCGGACGGGACTTCAGCCCCAGCATTTT. Protein sequence: CASSRTGLQPQHF.

V is TRBV30 and J is TRBJ1-4; D perhaps matches TRBD1 (5 bases). Trimming cost V 2 bases and J 1 base, with 14 bases left between them. Germline CDR1 reads GTSNPN; CDR2 reads SVGIG (reference sequence). This CDR3 has 16 residues. CDR3 nucleotides: TGTGCCTGGAGTTTCGCGGACGGGGGAACTAATGAAAAACTGTTTTTT. It is translated as CAWSFADGGTNEKLFF.

This chain connects TRBV4-2 to TRBJ1-1; a possible D gene is TRBD1 (6 bases). The CDR3 is 13 residues long. Germline CDR1 is LGHNA and CDR2 is YNFKEQ. Trimming stripped 3 bases from V and 3 bases from J, with 8 bases between. CDR3 in amino acids: CASSQTGDTEAFF. CDR3 nucleotide sequence: TGTGCCAGCAGCCAGACAGGAGACACTGAAGCTTTCTTT.

The chain is built from TRBV6-1 and TRBJ1-2, with a possible D match to TRBD1 (6 bases). Trimming cost V 2 bases and J 4 bases, with 11 bases left between them. Germline-derived CDR1 and CDR2 are MNHNS and SASEGT. This CDR3 contains 14 residues. The chain's CDR3 is CASSEIGQSYGYTF. The CDR3 DNA reads TGTGCCAGCAGTGAAATTGGACAGAGCTATGGCTACACCTTC.

The V gene is TRBV7-6, the J gene TRBJ1-2; 9 positions match TRBD1. From germline, CDR1 is SGHVS and CDR2 FNYEAQ. V lost 1 base and J lost 5; bases outside the gene matches: 8. This CDR3 comprises 16 residues. The CDR3 sequence: CASSLEGTGTGYGYTF. DNA of the CDR3: TGTGCCAGCAGCTTAGAGGGGACGGGGACAGGGTATGGCTACACCTTC.

The V call is TRBV4-1, the J call TRBJ2-7; TRBD2 is a possible D gene (5 bases). Germline V lookup: CDR1 MGHRA, CDR2 YSYEKL. The V and J ends lost 1 base and 1 base respectively, with 11 bases between them. CDR3 length equals 15 residues. As DNA, the CDR3 is TGCGCCAGCAGCCAAGGCCGGGGATTATCCTACGAGCAGTACTTC. It yields the protein CASSQGRGLSYEQYF.

The chain carries TRBV15 and TRBJ1-5; D may be TRBD1 (5 bases). Germline assignment: CDR1 LNHNV and CDR2 YYDKDF (reference sequence). V was trimmed by 5 bases and J by 7 bases, leaving 18 bases between them. The CDR3 has 15 residues. The CDR3 spells CATSGGIVGDQPQHF. In nucleotides, the CDR3 is TGTGCCACCAGCGGAGGGATTGTAGGGGACCAGCCCCAGCATTTT.